This T cell receptor beta chain was retrieved from a study of T cell repertoires in cytomegalovirus infection. About the study: TCR beta signatures that were public indicated CMV infection and matching HLA type.

A single record per CDR3 protein comes from TCRdb applying MiXCR to the reads. The sample shows 900,000 to 950,000 distinct CDR3 sequences, roughly 30% of them seen only once. About this clonotype itself: The target antigen is unknown.

V was clipped by 0 bases and J by 4 bases, with 10 bases between them. The CDR3 runs to 14 residues. CDR1 is SGDLS, CDR2 YYNGEE, per germline. The sequence was collected from a human donor in good health (CMV status not recorded). Some clones in this sample may be carry-over from other donors' samples. The specimen was cultured CD8+ T cells from PBMCs, collected from culture after CMV antigen stimulation. V and J are TRBV9 and TRBJ1-2; D call uncertain. The CDR3 region has the DNA TGTGCCAGCAGCGTAGAGGGAGTAGGCTATGGCTACACCTTC. Protein: CASSVEGVGYGYTF.